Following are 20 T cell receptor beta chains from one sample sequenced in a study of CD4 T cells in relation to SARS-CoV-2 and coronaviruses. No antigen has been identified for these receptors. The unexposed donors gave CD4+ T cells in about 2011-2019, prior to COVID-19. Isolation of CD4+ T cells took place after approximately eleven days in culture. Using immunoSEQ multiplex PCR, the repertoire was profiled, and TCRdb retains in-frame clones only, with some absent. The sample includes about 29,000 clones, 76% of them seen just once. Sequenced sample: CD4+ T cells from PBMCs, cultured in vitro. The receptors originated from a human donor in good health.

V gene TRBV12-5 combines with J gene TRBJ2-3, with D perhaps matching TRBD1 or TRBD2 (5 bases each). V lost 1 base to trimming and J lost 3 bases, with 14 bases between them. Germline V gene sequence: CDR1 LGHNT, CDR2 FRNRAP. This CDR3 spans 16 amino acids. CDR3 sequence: CASGLGDEGMTDTQYF. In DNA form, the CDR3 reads TGTGCTAGTGGTTTGGGGGACGAAGGGATGACAGATACGCAGTATTTT.

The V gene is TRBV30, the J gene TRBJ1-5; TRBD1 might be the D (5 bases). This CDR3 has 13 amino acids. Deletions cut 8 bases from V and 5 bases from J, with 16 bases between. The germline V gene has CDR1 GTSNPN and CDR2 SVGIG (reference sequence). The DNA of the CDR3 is TGTGCCATAGGAGCCAGGGCGGATCAGCCCCAGCATTTT. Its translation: CAIGARADQPQHF.

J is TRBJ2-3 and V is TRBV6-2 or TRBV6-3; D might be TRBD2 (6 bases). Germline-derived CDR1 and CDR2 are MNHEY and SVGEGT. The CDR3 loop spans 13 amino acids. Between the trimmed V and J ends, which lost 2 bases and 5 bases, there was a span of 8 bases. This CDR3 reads CASSYVGGDTQYF. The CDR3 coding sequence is TGTGCCAGCAGTTACGTGGGAGGAGATACGCAGTATTTT.

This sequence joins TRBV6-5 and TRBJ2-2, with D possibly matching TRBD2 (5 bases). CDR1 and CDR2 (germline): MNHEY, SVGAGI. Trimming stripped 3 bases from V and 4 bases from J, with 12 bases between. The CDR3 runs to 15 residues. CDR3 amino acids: CASSYIARGTGELFF. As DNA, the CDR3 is TGTGCCAGCAGTTATATCGCCCGGGGCACCGGGGAGCTGTTTTTT.

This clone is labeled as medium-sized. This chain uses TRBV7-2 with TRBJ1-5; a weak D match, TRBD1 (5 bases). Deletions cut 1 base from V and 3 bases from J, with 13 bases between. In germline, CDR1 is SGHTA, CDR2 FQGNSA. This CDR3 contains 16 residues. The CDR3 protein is CASSLGVLGTNQPQHF. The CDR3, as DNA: TGTGCCAGCAGCTTAGGAGTATTGGGGACCAATCAGCCCCAGCATTTT.

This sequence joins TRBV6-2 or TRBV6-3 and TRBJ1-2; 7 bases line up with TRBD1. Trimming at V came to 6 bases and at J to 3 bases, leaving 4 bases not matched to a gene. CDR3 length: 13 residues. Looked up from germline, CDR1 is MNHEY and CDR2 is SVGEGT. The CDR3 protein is CASSQGEHYGYTF. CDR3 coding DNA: TGTGCCAGCAGCCAGGGGGAGCACTATGGCTACACCTTC.

For the CDR3, the DNA is TGCGCCAGCAGCTTACAGGGGGCGAGAGAGACCCAGTACTTC. It encodes CASSLQGARETQYF. This chain joins TRBV5-1 and TRBJ2-5; 9 nucleotides line up with TRBD1. CDR1 SGHRS and CDR2 YFSETQ come from the germline V gene. V trimming: 2 bases; J trimming: 4 bases; junction bases outside the gene matches: 3. This CDR3 is 14 amino acids long. Complete variable domain (other parts from reference TRBV5-1 and TRBJ2-5): KAGVTQTPRYLIKTRGQQVTLSCSPISGHRSVSWYQQTPGQGLQFLFEYFSETQRNKGNFPGRFSGRQFSNSRSEMNVSTLELGDSALYLCASSLQGARETQYFGPGTRLLVL.

Here the CDR3 DNA reads TGTGCCAGCAGTGCCTCGGGGGGCAGGGGGGTCACTAATGAAAAACTGTTTTTT. This codes for CASSASGGRGVTNEKLFF. The chain recombines TRBV6-1 with TRBJ1-4, with 7 bases aligning to TRBD1. The germline V gene encodes CDR1 MNHNS and CDR2 SASEGT. CDR3 length: 18 amino acids. The J segment lost 2 bases and the V segment lost 4 bases, leaving 13 bases of the junction unmatched.

CDR3 sequence: CASSERGHDEQYF. The CDR3 nucleotides are TGTGCCAGCAGTGAAAGGGGGCACGACGAGCAGTACTTC. The V call is TRBV25-1, the J call TRBJ2-7, with 7 bases aligning to TRBD1. Per germline, CDR1 MGHDK and CDR2 SYGVNS. This CDR3 has 13 residues. The junction had 3 bases not matched to a gene; V was cut back by 2 bases and J by 5 bases.

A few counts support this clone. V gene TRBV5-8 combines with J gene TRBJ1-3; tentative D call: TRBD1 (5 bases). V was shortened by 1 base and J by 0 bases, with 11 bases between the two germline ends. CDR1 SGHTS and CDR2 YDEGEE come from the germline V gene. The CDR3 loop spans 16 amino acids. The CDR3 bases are TGTGCCAGCAGCTTGTGGGTGACAGACTCTGGAAACACCATATATTTT. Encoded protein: CASSLWVTDSGNTIYF.

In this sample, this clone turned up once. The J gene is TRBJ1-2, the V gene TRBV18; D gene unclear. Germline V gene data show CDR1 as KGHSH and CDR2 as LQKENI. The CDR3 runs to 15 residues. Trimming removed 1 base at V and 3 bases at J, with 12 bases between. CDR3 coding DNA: TGTGCCAGCTCACCACGGGAGCTAAGCGACTATGGCTACACCTTC. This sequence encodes CASSPRELSDYGYTF.

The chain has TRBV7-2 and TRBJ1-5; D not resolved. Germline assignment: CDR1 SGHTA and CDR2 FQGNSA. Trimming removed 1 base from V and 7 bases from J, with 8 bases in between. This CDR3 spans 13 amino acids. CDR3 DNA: TGTGCCAGCAGCTTAGGATGGTTCCAGCCCCAGCATTTT. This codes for CASSLGWFQPQHF.

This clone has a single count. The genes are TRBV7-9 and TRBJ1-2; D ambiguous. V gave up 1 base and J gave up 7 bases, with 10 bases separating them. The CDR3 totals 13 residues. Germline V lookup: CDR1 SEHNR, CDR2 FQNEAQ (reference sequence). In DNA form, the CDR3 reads TGTGCCAGCAGCTTAGTCGGGATCGGTGGCTACACCTTC. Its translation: CASSLVGIGGYTF. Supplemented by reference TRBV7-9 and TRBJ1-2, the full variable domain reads DTGVSQNPRHKITKRGQNVTFRCDPISEHNRLYWYRQTLGQGPEFLTYFQNEAQLEKSRLLSDRFSAERPKGSFSTLEIQRTEQGDSAMYLCASSLVGIGGYTFGSGTRLTVV.

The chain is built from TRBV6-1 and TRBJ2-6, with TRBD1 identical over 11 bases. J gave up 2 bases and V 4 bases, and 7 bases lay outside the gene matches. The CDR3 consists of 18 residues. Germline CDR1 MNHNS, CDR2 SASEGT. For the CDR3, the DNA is TGTGCCAGCAGTGGCCGGACAGGGGGCGAAGCTGGGGCCAACGTCCTGACTTTC. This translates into CASSGRTGGEAGANVLTF.

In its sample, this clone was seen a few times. The CDR3: CAWSHHRDTQYF. Written as DNA, the CDR3 is TGTGCCTGGAGTCACCATCGAGATACGCAGTATTTT. The genes are TRBV30 and TRBJ2-3; D is unclear. V lost 2 bases to trimming and J lost 5 bases, with 8 bases between them. The germline gives CDR1 GTSNPN, CDR2 SVGIG (reference sequence). The CDR3 runs 12 residues.

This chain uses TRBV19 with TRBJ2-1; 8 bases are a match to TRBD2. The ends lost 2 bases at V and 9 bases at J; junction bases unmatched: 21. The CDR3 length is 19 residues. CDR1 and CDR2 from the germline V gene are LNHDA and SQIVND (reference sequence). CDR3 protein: CASSISGGARSGRSGEQFF. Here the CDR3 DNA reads TGTGCCAGTAGTATATCCGGGGGGGCTAGGAGCGGGAGATCAGGTGAGCAGTTCTTC.

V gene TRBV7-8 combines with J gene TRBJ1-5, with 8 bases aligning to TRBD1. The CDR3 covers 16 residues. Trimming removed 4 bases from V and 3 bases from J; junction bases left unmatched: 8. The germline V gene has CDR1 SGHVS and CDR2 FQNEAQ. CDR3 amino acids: CASSSDRGVDNQPQHF. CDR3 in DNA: TGTGCCAGCAGCTCTGACAGGGGAGTCGACAATCAGCCCCAGCATTTT.

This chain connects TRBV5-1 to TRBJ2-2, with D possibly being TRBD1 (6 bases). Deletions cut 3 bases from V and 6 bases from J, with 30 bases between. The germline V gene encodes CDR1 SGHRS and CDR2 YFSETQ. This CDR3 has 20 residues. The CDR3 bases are TGCGCCAGCAGCTGGGGGATTGGTACGTTCAGGGGAGAAAATCCCGGGGAGCTGTTTTTT. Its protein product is CASSWGIGTFRGENPGELFF.

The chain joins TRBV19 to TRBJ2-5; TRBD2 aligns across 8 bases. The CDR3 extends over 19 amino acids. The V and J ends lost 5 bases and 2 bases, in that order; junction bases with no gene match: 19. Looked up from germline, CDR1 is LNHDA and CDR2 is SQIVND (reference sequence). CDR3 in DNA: TGTGCCAGTAGTCCCGGCCGGGCGGGGGGAAGCCAGGGGCAAGAGACCCAGTACTTC. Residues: CASSPGRAGGSQGQETQYF.

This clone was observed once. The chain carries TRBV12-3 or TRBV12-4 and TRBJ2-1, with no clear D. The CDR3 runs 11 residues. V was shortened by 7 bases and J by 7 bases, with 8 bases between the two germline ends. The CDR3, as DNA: TGTGCCAGCACCGACCGGAATGAGCAGTTCTTC. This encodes CASTDRNEQFF.